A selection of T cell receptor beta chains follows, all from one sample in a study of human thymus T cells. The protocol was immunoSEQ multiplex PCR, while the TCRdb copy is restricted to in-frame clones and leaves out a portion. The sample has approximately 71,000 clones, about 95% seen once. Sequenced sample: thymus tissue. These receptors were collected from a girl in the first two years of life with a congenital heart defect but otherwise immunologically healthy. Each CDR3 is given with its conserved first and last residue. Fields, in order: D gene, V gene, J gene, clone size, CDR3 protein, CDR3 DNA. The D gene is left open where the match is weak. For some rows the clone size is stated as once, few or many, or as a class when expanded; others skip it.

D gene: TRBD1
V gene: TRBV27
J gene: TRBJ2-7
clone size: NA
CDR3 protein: CASSVGQGALEQYF
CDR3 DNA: TGTGCCAGCAGTGTCGGACAGGGGGCGCTCGAGCAGTACTTC

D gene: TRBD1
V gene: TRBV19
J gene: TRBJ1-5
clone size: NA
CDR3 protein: CASSINRDRDGQPQHF
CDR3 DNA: TGTGCCAGTAGTATAAACCGGGACAGGGATGGTCAGCCCCAGCATTTT

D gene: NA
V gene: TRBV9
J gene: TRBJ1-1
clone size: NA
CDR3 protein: CASSPLPQMNTEAFF
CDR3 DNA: TGTGCCAGCAGCCCATTACCGCAGATGAACACTGAAGCTTTCTTT

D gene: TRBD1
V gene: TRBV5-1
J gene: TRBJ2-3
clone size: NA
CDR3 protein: CASSCTSPGTGDRADTQYF
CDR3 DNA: TGCGCCAGCAGCTGCACCAGCCCCGGGACAGGGGATAGGGCAGATACGCAGTATTTT

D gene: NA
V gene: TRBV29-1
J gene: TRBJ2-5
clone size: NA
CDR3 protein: CSVEVRFMETQYF
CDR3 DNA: TGCAGCGTTGAAGTCCGGTTCATGGAGACCCAGTACTTC

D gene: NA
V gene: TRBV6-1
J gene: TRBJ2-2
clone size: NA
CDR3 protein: CASSEGAERPWSTGELFF
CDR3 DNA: TGTGCCAGCAGTGAGGGGGCCGAAAGACCTTGGAGTACCGGGGAGCTGTTTTTT

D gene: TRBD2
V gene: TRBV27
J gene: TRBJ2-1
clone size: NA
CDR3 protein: CASSKPSGRGSYNEQFF
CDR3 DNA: TGTGCCAGCAGTAAACCAAGCGGGAGGGGGTCCTACAATGAGCAGTTCTTC

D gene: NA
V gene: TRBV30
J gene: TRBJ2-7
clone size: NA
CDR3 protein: CAWSEGPTTYEQYF
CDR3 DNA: TGTGCCTGGAGTGAGGGCCCTACCACCTACGAGCAGTACTTC

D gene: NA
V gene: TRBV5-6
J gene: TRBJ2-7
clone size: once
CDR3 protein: CASSTQGQGIHEQYF
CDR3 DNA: TGTGCCAGCAGCACGCAGGGCCAGGGAATCCACGAGCAGTACTTC

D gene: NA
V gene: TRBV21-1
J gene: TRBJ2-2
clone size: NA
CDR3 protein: CASSKVPASLDTGELFF
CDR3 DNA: TGTGCCAGCAGCAAAGTTCCCGCTAGCCTAGACACCGGGGAGCTGTTTTTT

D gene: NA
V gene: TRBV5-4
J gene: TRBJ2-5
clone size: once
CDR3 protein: CASIPRAETQYF
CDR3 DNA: TGTGCCAGCATCCCACGGGCCGAGACCCAGTACTTC